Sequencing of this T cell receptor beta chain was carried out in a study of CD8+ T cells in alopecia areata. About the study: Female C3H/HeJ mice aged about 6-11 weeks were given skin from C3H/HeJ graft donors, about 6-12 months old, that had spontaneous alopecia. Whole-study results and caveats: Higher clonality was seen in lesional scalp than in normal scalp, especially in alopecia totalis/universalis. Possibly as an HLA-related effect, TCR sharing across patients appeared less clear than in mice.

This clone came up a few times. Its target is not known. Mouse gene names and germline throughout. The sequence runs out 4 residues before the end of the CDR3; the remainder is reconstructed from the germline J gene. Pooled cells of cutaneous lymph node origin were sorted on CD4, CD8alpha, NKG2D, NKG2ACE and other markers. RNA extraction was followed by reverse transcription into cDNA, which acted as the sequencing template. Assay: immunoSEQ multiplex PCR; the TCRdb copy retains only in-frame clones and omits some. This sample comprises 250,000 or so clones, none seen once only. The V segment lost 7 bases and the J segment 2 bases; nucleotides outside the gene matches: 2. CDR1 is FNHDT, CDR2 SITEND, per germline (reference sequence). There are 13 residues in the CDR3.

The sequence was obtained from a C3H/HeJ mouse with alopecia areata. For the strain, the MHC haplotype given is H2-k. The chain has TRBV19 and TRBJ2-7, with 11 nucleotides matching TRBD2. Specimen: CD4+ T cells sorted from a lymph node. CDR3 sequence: CASEDWGAYEQYF. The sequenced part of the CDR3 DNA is TGTGCCAGCGAGGACTGGGGGGCCTAT. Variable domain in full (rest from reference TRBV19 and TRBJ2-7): GGIITQTPKFLIGQEGQKLTLKCQQNFNHDTMYWYRQDSGKGLRLIYYSITENDLQKGDLSEGYDASREKKSSFSLTVTSAQKNEMAVFLCASEDWGAYEQYFGPGTRLTVL.